The T cell receptor beta chain described here comes from a study of identical twins. The CDR3 runs 15 residues. Germline loops: CDR1 MDHEN, CDR2 SYDVKM. J lost 5 bases, V lost 7 bases, and 11 bases had no gene match. The cDNA had a unique molecular identifier and a template-switch universal primer site. TCRdb fed the 5' RACE reads into MiXCR, producing one record per CDR3 protein. Altogether roughly 1,500,000 distinct CDR3 sequences are present, about 32% being singletons, with the ten largest covering approximately 0.25%. With regard to this clonotype: Its target is not known. This sequence may be a read error, since a much larger clone differs from it by one base.

Study-level results: There were fewer insertions in abundant cord blood beta clonotypes, but memory repertoires showed no such pattern. Monozygotic twin pairs showed more out-of-frame TCR alpha sharing than models estimated. Conclusions relied on cross-sectional statistical analysis, not following the same donors.

The TCR was taken from a newborn girl in good health. The source material was cord blood. V usage is TRBV28 and J usage is TRBJ2-7; TRBD1 matches at 10 bases. The CDR3 nucleotides read TGTGCCAGCACCCTGGGACAGGGGACTTCCCACGAGCAGTACTTC. It translates to CASTLGQGTSHEQYF. The variable domain in full, completed from reference TRBV28 and TRBJ2-7, reads DVKVTQSSRYLVKRTGEKVFLECVQDMDHENMFWYRQDPGLGLRLIYFSYDVKMKEKGDIPEGYSVSREKKERFSLILESASTNQTSMYLCASTLGQGTSHEQYFGPGTRLTVT.